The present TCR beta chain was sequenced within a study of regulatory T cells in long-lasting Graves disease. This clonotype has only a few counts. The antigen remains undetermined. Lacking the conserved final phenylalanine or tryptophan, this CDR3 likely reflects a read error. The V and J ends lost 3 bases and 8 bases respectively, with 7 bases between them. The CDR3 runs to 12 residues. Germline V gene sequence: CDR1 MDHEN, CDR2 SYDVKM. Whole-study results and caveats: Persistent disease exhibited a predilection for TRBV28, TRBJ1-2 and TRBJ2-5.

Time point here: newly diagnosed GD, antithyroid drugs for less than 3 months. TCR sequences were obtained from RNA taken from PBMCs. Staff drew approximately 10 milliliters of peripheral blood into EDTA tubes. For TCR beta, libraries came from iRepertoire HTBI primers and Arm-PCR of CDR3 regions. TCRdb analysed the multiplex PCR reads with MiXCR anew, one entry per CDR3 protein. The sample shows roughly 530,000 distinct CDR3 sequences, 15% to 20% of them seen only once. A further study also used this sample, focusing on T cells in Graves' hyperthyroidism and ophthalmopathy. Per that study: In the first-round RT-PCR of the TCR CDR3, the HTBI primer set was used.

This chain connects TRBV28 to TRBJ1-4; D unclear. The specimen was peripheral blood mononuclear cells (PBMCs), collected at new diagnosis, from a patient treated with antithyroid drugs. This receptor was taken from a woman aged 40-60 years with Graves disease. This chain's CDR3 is CASSFPGEKLFL. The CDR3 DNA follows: TGTGCCAGCAGTTTTCCGGGAGAAAAACTGTTTCTT.